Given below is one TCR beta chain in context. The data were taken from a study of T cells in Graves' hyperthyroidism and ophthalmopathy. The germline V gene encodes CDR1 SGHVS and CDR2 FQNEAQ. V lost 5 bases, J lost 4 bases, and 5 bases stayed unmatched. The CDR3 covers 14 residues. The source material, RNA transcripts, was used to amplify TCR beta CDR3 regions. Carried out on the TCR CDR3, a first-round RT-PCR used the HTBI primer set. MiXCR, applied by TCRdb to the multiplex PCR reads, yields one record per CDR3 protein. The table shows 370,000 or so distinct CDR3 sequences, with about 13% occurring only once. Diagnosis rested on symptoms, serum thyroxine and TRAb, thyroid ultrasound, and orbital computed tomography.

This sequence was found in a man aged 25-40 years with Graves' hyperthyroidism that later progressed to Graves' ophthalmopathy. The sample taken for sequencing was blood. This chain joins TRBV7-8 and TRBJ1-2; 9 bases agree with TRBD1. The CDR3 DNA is TGTGCCAGCAGCCCCGGGACAGGGATCTATGGCTACACCTTC. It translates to CASSPGTGIYGYTF.